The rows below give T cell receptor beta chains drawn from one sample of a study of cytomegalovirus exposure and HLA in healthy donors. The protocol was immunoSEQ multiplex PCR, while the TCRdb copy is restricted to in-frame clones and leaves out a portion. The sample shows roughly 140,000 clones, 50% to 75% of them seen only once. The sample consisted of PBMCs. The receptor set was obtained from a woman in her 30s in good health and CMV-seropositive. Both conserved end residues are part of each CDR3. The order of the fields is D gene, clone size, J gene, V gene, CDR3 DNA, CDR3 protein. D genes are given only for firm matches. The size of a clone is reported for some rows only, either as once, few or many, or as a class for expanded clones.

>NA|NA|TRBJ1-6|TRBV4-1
TGCGCCAGCAGCCAAGGCAGGGGTAATTCACCCCTCCACTTT
CASSQGRGNSPLHF
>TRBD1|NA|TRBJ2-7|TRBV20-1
TGCAGTGCACGACAGGGAAGCGAGCAGTACTTC
CSARQGSEQYF
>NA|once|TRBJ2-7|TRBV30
TGTGCCTGGAGTGGACAGCGGGTCTACGAGCAGTACTTC
CAWSGQRVYEQYF
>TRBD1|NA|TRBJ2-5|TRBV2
TGTGCCAGCAACCGGGCAGGGGGAGAGACCCAGTACTTC
CASNRAGGETQYF
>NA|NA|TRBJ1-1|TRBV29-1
TGCAGCGTCGTCAACACTGAAGCTTTCTTT
CSVVNTEAFF
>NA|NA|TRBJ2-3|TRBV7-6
TGTGCCAGCAGCACCCGGACAGACCTCGCGGATACGCAGTATTTT
CASSTRTDLADTQYF
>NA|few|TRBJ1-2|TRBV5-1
TGCGCCAGCAGCTTAACAGGGCAGGTCTATGGCTACACCTTC
CASSLTGQVYGYTF
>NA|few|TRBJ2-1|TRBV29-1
TGCAGCGTATGGACAGACAATGAGCAGTTCTTC
CSVWTDNEQFF
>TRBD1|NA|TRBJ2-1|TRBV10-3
TGTGCCATCATGGAACAGGGGCAGGGCAATGAGCAGTTCTTC
CAIMEQGQGNEQFF
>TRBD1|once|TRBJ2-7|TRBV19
TGTGCCAGTAGGTCCTCCGGGACAGGGTTCTACGAGCAGTACTTC
CASRSSGTGFYEQYF
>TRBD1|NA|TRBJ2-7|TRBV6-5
TGTGCCAGCAGTTCTCATCCGGGACAGGGGGCAGGGGAGCAGTACTTC
CASSSHPGQGAGEQYF
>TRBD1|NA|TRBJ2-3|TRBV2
TGTGCCAGCAGTGAACAGGGGGCAGATACGCAGTATTTT
CASSEQGADTQYF
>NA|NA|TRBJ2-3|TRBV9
TGTGCCAGCAGCGTCGGTCCTGGAGATACGCAGTATTTT
CASSVGPGDTQYF
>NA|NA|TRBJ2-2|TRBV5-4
TGTGCCAGCAGCTTTGACGAGGGAGGGGAGCTGTTTTTT
CASSFDEGGELFF
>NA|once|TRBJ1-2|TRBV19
TGTGCCAGTAGTACACAGGCCCCACCTACCTATGGCTACACCTTC
CASSTQAPPTYGYTF
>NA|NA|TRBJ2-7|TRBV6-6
TGTGCCAGCATGGGCAGCTACGAGCAGTACTTC
CASMGSYEQYF
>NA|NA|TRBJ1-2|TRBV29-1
TGCAGCGTTGGCCAGGATGGGTATGTAAGTGGCTACACCTTC
CSVGQDGYVSGYTF
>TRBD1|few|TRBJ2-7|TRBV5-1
TGCGCCAGCAGCTTAGGGACAGGATCAACGGAATACGAGCAGTACTTC
CASSLGTGSTEYEQYF
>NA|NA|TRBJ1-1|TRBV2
TGTGCCAGCACCTATAACACTGAAGCTTTCTTT
CASTYNTEAFF
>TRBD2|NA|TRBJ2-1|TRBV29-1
TGCAGCGCCTCACCTAGCGGGAGACCCAATGAGCAGTTCTTC
CSASPSGRPNEQFF
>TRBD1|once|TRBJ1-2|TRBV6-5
TGTGCCAGCACCTCGACAGGGACCTATGGCTACACCTTC
CASTSTGTYGYTF
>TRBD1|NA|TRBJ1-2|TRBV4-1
TGCGCCAGCAGCCCCCCGGACAGGGCAGACTATGGCTACACCTTC
CASSPPDRADYGYTF
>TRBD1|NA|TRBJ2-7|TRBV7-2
TGTGCCAGCAGCCAGGACAGGGAGAGCTACGAGCAGTACTTC
CASSQDRESYEQYF
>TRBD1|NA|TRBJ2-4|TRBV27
TGTGCCAGCAGTCTGGACAGGGGAAACATTCAGTACTTC
CASSLDRGNIQYF
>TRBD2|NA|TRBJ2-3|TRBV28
TGTGCCAGCAGTCACCGTCGACTAGCGGGGAATACAGATACGCAGTATTTT
CASSHRRLAGNTDTQYF
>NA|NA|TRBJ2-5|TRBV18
TGTGCCAGCTCACCGCAACAGGGAGAAGAGACCCAGTACTTC
CASSPQQGEETQYF
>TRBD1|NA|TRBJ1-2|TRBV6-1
TGTGCCAGCAGTGCCCAGGGGGCGTACTATGGCTACACCTTC
CASSAQGAYYGYTF
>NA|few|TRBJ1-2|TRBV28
TGTGCCAGTCAAACCGGGACAAGTATCTATGGCTACACCTTC
CASQTGTSIYGYTF
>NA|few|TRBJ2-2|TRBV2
TGTGCCAGCAGGACCCAGGGCGTAACCGGGGAGCTGTTTTTT
CASRTQGVTGELFF
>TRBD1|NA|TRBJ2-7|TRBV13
TGTGCCAGCAGCTTAGGGGGACAGGGTACCATCTACGAGCAGTACTTC
CASSLGGQGTIYEQYF
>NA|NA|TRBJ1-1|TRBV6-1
TGTGCCAGCGGATTGACAGGTAGGGCTTTCTTT
CASGLTGRAFF
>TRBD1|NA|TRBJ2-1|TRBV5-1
TGCGCCAGCAGCTTGGGCGAGACAGGGGGAGGTGAGCAGTTCTTC
CASSLGETGGGEQFF
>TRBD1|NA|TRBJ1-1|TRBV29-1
TGCAGCGTCGGCCGACAGGGTTTAACTGAAGCTTTCTTT
CSVGRQGLTEAFF
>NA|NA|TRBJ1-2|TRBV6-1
TGTGCCAGCAGTCCGACTGGAGGGCCAGGAGGCTACACCTTC
CASSPTGGPGGYTF
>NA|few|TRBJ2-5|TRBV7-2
TGTGCCAGCAGCTTAGCGCTGGGGGGAGAGACCCAGTACTTC
CASSLALGGETQYF
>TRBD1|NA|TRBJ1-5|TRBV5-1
TGCGCCAGCAGCCCAGACAGGGATCAGCCCCAGCATTTT
CASSPDRDQPQHF
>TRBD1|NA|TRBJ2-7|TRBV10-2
TGCGCCAGCAGTGAGACGGGACAGGTCCACTACGAGCAGTACTTC
CASSETGQVHYEQYF
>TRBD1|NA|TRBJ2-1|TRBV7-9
TGTGCCAGCAGCCCGACGACAGGGTTGACCTACAATGAGCAGTTCTTC
CASSPTTGLTYNEQFF
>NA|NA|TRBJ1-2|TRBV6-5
TGTGCCAGCACCCAAGCGGGATCCCTGGACCGCTACACCTTC
CASTQAGSLDRYTF
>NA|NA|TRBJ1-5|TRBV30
TGTGCCTGGAGTGTATCGGGATTACAGCCCCAGCATTTT
CAWSVSGLQPQHF
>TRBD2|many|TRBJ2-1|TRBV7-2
TGTGCCAGCAGCACCGACCGGTCGACTAGCGGAAAGTACAATGAGCAGTTCTTC
CASSTDRSTSGKYNEQFF
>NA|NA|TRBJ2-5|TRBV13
TGTGCCAGCAGCTTAGATCCGGTAGAGACCCAGTACTTC
CASSLDPVETQYF
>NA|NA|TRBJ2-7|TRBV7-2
TGTGCCAGCAGCTTAATTCCCTATGGCGAGCAGTACTTC
CASSLIPYGEQYF
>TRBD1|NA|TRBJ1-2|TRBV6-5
TGTGCCAGCGGGCGACAAGCAGGGGGCTTTCGAGGCTACACCTTC
CASGRQAGGFRGYTF
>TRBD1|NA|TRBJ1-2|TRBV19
TGTGCCAGTAATAAACAGGGGGCCGAGCGCTATGGCTACACCTTC
CASNKQGAERYGYTF
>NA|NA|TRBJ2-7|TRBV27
TGTGCCAGCAGTTTGGCGGGACCCTTTCACGAGCAGTACTTC
CASSLAGPFHEQYF
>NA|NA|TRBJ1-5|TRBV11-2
TGTGCCAGCAGCTTAGATCCCCTATCGGCCCAGCATTTT
CASSLDPLSAQHF
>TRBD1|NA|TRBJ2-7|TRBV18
TGTGCCAGCTCACCGACAGGGGTGGACGAGCAGTACTTC
CASSPTGVDEQYF
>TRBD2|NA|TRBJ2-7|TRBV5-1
TGCGCCAGCAGCTTGGATAGCGGGGGAACCCCCTACGAGCAGTACTTC
CASSLDSGGTPYEQYF
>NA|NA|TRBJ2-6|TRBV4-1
TGCGCCAGCAGCCAAGTCGGGGGAAATGGGGCCAACGTCCTGACTTTC
CASSQVGGNGANVLTF
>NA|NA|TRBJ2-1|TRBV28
TGTGCCAGCAGTTTCCTCCTTTATGAGCAGTTCTTC
CASSFLLYEQFF
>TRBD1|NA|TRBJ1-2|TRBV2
TGTGCCAGCACCCGGACAGGCTCTCACCGTGGCTACACCTTC
CASTRTGSHRGYTF
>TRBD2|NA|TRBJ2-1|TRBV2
TGTGCCAGCAATAGAGCGGGAGTAACAAATGAGCAGTTCTTC
CASNRAGVTNEQFF
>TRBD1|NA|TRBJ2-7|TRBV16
TGTGCCAGCAGCCCACACCCGGGACAGGGGTACGAGCAGTACTTC
CASSPHPGQGYEQYF
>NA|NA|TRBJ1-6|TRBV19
TGTGCCAGTAGCCAGACAGGAATACAGTCCTATAATTCACCCCTCCACTTT
CASSQTGIQSYNSPLHF
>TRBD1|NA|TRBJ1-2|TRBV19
TGTGCCAGTAGTATCGACAGGGGAAGTGGCTACACCTTC
CASSIDRGSGYTF
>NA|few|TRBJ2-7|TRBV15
TGTGCCACCAGCAGAGACAGGTCCTACGAGCAGTACTTC
CATSRDRSYEQYF
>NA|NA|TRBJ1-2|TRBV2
TGTGCCAGCAGTGAATATAGGGAGGGTTATGGCTACACCTTC
CASSEYREGYGYTF
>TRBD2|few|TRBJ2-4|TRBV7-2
TGTGCCAGCAGCCCTACCCCTATAGCGGGGTGGACAAAAAACATTCAGTACTTC
CASSPTPIAGWTKNIQYF